This TCR beta chain was documented in a study of blood T cell repertoires in COVID-19. Looking at the study overall: Spain, Italy and the United States supplied samples that represented acute and convalescent COVID-19. T cells, B-cell-depleted T cells, or PBMCs supplied cDNA or gDNA.

In its sample, this clone was seen a few times. Other DNA sequences in the sample encode the same CDR3. V gave up 4 bases and J gave up 6 bases, with 8 bases separating them. In germline, CDR1 is KGHSH, CDR2 LQKENI. CDR3 length: 12 amino acids. Methods used by the authors: Researchers report that nucleated cell counts were estimated from reference gene primer amplification. Data came from immunoSEQ multiplex PCR; TCRdb stores just in-frame clones and leaves some out. For V, J and clone size, that table is used; D and trimming come from the DNA. The table records about 270,000 clones, about 89% of them present only once.

This clonotype originated in a man aged 35 to 55 with active or convalescent COVID-19. The V gene is TRBV18, the J gene TRBJ2-3; D call uncertain. The material sequenced was peripheral blood. The CDR3 is CASSRSGDTQYF. In DNA form, the CDR3 reads TGTGCCAGCTCACGTTCCGGGGATACGCAGTATTTT. The variable domain in full, with the rest retrieved from reference TRBV18 and TRBJ2-3, is NAGVMQNPRHLVRRRGQEARLRCSPMKGHSHVYWYRQLPEEGLKFMVYLQKENIIDESGMPKERFSAEFPKEGPSILRIQQVVRGDSAAYFCASSRSGDTQYFGPGTRLTVL.